This is a list of T cell receptor beta chains from one sample in a study of cytomegalovirus exposure and HLA in healthy donors. Profiling relied on immunoSEQ multiplex PCR, and the TCRdb table lists in-frame clones only, not all of them. The sample has about 110,000 clones; 90% to 96% are singletons. Specimen: PBMCs. The receptors were gathered from a woman aged 18 to 35 in good health and CMV-seronegative. CDR3s leave out the opening cysteine and the closing phenylalanine or tryptophan. Each record gives: V gene, CDR3 protein.

V: TRBV7-9; CDR3: ASSLGTGISPLH
V: TRBV5-1; CDR3: ASSLREYNEQF
V: TRBV4-1; CDR3: ASSQELRSPYEQY
V: TRBV28; CDR3: ASSMEDLYNQPQH
V: TRBV5-4; CDR3: ASSRPGQGLNTEAF
V: TRBV28; CDR3: ASKTAQPYEQY
V: TRBV5-4; CDR3: ASRAIDDRGGYGYT
V: TRBV7-8; CDR3: ASSSDRGPWNEQF
V: TRBV7-8; CDR3: ASSSPSGLNTGELF
V: TRBV28; CDR3: ATLPGQPLYGYT
V: TRBV27; CDR3: ASSSGSHGYT
V: TRBV4-2; CDR3: ASSQGEGEAQH
V: TRBV5-1; CDR3: ASSPEIRNEQF
V: TRBV11-3; CDR3: ASSATTGFIGMNTGELF
V: TRBV28; CDR3: ASSLVVIEKLF
V: TRBV6-1; CDR3: ASSVRFPLANEKLF
V: TRBV7-6; CDR3: ASSRLLGTDAKGYT
V: TRBV30; CDR3: AWSDRGLGGYT
V: TRBV18; CDR3: ASSPTGNTEAF
V: TRBV27; CDR3: ASSSYPGVTITDTQY
V: TRBV7-2; CDR3: ASSLLDSSSPLH
V: TRBV6-1; CDR3: ASSEGAALSGNTIY